A selection of T cell receptor beta chains follows, all from one sample in a study of blood T cell repertoires in COVID-19. This table comes from immunoSEQ multiplex PCR, and its TCRdb copy is limited to in-frame clones, with some not included. The sample lists approximately 100,000 clones, about four fifths occurring once. Sample: peripheral blood. These receptors all come from a man aged 70-80 years with acute or convalescent COVID-19. The CDR3 runs from the conserved cysteine through the conserved F or W. Each record gives: V gene, clone size, D gene, J gene, CDR3 protein, CDR3 DNA. D genes are given only for firm matches. Size is omitted from some rows. Given values are once, few, many or a class for expanded clones.

V gene: TRBV6-6
clone size: few
D gene: TRBD1
J gene: TRBJ1-2
CDR3 protein: CASNSRDRGGYGYTF
CDR3 DNA: TGTGCCAGCAATTCGAGGGACAGGGGAGGCTATGGCTACACCTTC

V gene: TRBV6-5
clone size: -
D gene: -
J gene: TRBJ2-5
CDR3 protein: CASSYRSAQETQYF
CDR3 DNA: TGTGCCAGCAGTTACAGGAGCGCGCAAGAGACCCAGTACTTC

V gene: TRBV6-1
clone size: once
D gene: TRBD1
J gene: TRBJ1-2
CDR3 protein: CASSEFGTGALGYTF
CDR3 DNA: TGTGCCAGCAGTGAATTCGGAACAGGGGCTCTTGGCTACACCTTC

V gene: TRBV13
clone size: -
D gene: TRBD2
J gene: TRBJ2-7
CDR3 protein: CASSPPGGPGEQYF
CDR3 DNA: TGTGCCAGCAGCCCGCCGGGAGGGCCGGGTGAGCAGTACTTC

V gene: TRBV12-3/TRBV12-4
clone size: -
D gene: -
J gene: TRBJ2-7
CDR3 protein: CASSYTGTEQYF
CDR3 DNA: TGTGCCAGCAGCTACACAGGGACCGAGCAGTACTTC

V gene: TRBV18
clone size: -
D gene: -
J gene: TRBJ1-5
CDR3 protein: CASSPEGAGGNQPQHF
CDR3 DNA: TGTGCCAGCTCACCGGAGGGCGCCGGGGGCAATCAGCCCCAGCATTTT

V gene: TRBV5-5
clone size: -
D gene: TRBD1
J gene: TRBJ1-1
CDR3 protein: CASSPTGGMNTEAFF
CDR3 DNA: TGTGCCAGCAGCCCTACAGGGGGAATGAACACTGAAGCTTTCTTT

V gene: TRBV24-1
clone size: once
D gene: TRBD1
J gene: TRBJ2-7
CDR3 protein: CATSDSGQRYEQYF
CDR3 DNA: TGTGCCACCAGTGATTCGGGACAGAGATACGAGCAGTACTTC

V gene: TRBV4-1
clone size: -
D gene: TRBD2
J gene: TRBJ2-5
CDR3 protein: CASSQSLTSAQETQYF
CDR3 DNA: TGCGCCAGCAGCCAATCCCTGACTAGCGCCCAAGAGACCCAGTACTTC

V gene: TRBV7-7
clone size: -
D gene: -
J gene: TRBJ2-7
CDR3 protein: CASSAGGDSYEQYF
CDR3 DNA: TGTGCTAGCAGTGCCGGGGGAGACTCCTACGAGCAGTACTTC

V gene: TRBV7-2
clone size: -
D gene: -
J gene: TRBJ2-5
CDR3 protein: CASSMPGKETQYF
CDR3 DNA: TGTGCCAGCAGCATGCCGGGAAAAGAGACCCAGTACTTC

V gene: TRBV6-2/TRBV6-3
clone size: -
D gene: -
J gene: TRBJ2-7
CDR3 protein: CASSRVEAASYEQYF
CDR3 DNA: TGTGCCAGCAGCCGGGTAGAAGCGGCCTCCTACGAGCAGTACTTC

V gene: TRBV3-1/TRBV3-2
clone size: few
D gene: TRBD2
J gene: TRBJ2-3
CDR3 protein: CASSQDRLAGESDTQYF
CDR3 DNA: TGTGCCAGCAGCCAAGATAGGCTAGCGGGAGAATCAGATACGCAGTATTTT

V gene: TRBV9
clone size: -
D gene: -
J gene: TRBJ1-5
CDR3 protein: CASSVGSGRGQPQHF
CDR3 DNA: TGTGCCAGCAGCGTAGGTTCGGGGAGGGGTCAGCCCCAGCATTTT

V gene: TRBV5-1
clone size: few
D gene: -
J gene: TRBJ1-5
CDR3 protein: CASSLGGDPEGQPQHF
CDR3 DNA: TGCGCCAGCAGCTTGGGCGGGGACCCGGAGGGGCAGCCCCAGCATTTT

V gene: TRBV25-1
clone size: -
D gene: -
J gene: TRBJ1-3
CDR3 protein: CASSESWPGNTIYF
CDR3 DNA: TGTGCCAGCAGTGAGTCCTGGCCCGGAAACACCATATATTTT

V gene: TRBV10-3
clone size: -
D gene: -
J gene: TRBJ2-5
CDR3 protein: CAIPYSRPGTLSQETQYF
CDR3 DNA: TGTGCCATCCCATACTCTCGACCAGGGACATTATCCCAAGAGACCCAGTACTTC

V gene: TRBV30
clone size: -
D gene: TRBD2
J gene: TRBJ2-4
CDR3 protein: CAWSVRGGNIQYF
CDR3 DNA: TGTGCCTGGAGTGTAAGGGGAGGGAACATTCAGTACTTC

V gene: TRBV29-1
clone size: -
D gene: -
J gene: TRBJ1-1
CDR3 protein: CSVGMVGGEAFF
CDR3 DNA: TGCAGCGTTGGGATGGTGGGAGGTGAAGCTTTCTTT

V gene: TRBV10-3
clone size: -
D gene: -
J gene: TRBJ2-5
CDR3 protein: CATSSGQETQYF
CDR3 DNA: TGTGCCACCAGTAGCGGCCAAGAGACCCAGTACTTC

V gene: TRBV4-3
clone size: few
D gene: TRBD2
J gene: TRBJ2-4
CDR3 protein: CASSQDMGGSNIQYF
CDR3 DNA: TGCGCCAGCAGCCAAGATATGGGGGGGAGCAACATTCAGTACTTC

V gene: TRBV19
clone size: -
D gene: TRBD1
J gene: TRBJ1-5
CDR3 protein: CASSIARGPQPQHF
CDR3 DNA: TGTGCCAGTAGTATAGCTAGGGGGCCTCAGCCCCAGCATTTT

V gene: TRBV7-8
clone size: -
D gene: -
J gene: TRBJ2-7
CDR3 protein: CASSLMGSTPYEQYF
CDR3 DNA: TGTGCCAGCAGCTTAATGGGCAGCACCCCCTACGAGCAGTACTTC

V gene: TRBV19
clone size: -
D gene: TRBD1
J gene: TRBJ1-5
CDR3 protein: CASSTARQGANQPQHF
CDR3 DNA: TGTGCCAGTAGTACCGCCCGACAGGGGGCTAATCAGCCCCAGCATTTT

V gene: TRBV28
clone size: -
D gene: -
J gene: TRBJ2-7
CDR3 protein: CATGISYEQYF
CDR3 DNA: TGTGCCACAGGGATCTCCTACGAGCAGTACTTC

V gene: TRBV24-1
clone size: -
D gene: -
J gene: TRBJ2-1
CDR3 protein: CATSDPSPDSNEQFF
CDR3 DNA: TGTGCCACCAGTGACCCTTCACCGGACTCCAATGAGCAGTTCTTC

V gene: TRBV5-4
clone size: -
D gene: TRBD2
J gene: TRBJ2-1
CDR3 protein: CASRASGSYNEQFF
CDR3 DNA: TGTGCCAGCAGAGCTAGCGGCTCCTACAATGAGCAGTTCTTC

V gene: TRBV9
clone size: -
D gene: TRBD1
J gene: TRBJ2-7
CDR3 protein: CASSVGSARGKYEQYF
CDR3 DNA: TGTGCCAGCAGCGTGGGGTCCGCCAGGGGGAAATACGAGCAGTACTTC

V gene: TRBV5-1
clone size: -
D gene: TRBD2
J gene: TRBJ2-1
CDR3 protein: CASSLEAAGGPMFF
CDR3 DNA: TGCGCCAGCAGCTTGGAGGCAGCGGGAGGGCCCATGTTCTTC

V gene: TRBV7-9
clone size: -
D gene: -
J gene: TRBJ2-7
CDR3 protein: CASSLAAEQYF
CDR3 DNA: TGTGCCAGCAGCTTAGCGGCCGAGCAGTACTTC

V gene: TRBV28
clone size: -
D gene: -
J gene: TRBJ1-1
CDR3 protein: CASSHQGNTEAFF
CDR3 DNA: TGTGCCAGCAGCCATCAGGGGAACACTGAAGCTTTCTTT

V gene: TRBV28
clone size: -
D gene: -
J gene: TRBJ1-5
CDR3 protein: CATLEGLNQPQHF
CDR3 DNA: TGTGCCACTTTAGAGGGCCTCAATCAGCCCCAGCATTTT

V gene: TRBV9
clone size: -
D gene: TRBD2
J gene: TRBJ2-7
CDR3 protein: CASSVGRAGERYEQYF
CDR3 DNA: TGTGCCAGCAGCGTCGGTCGGGCGGGAGAACGGTACGAGCAGTACTTC

V gene: TRBV3-1/TRBV3-2
clone size: -
D gene: -
J gene: TRBJ1-5
CDR3 protein: CASSLGGLNQPQHF
CDR3 DNA: TGTGCCAGCAGCCTCGGGGGGCTTAATCAGCCCCAGCATTTT

V gene: TRBV5-6
clone size: -
D gene: -
J gene: TRBJ2-6
CDR3 protein: CASSLGQALLSGANVLTF
CDR3 DNA: TGTGCCAGCAGCTTGGGACAGGCCCTCCTCTCTGGGGCCAACGTCCTGACTTTC

V gene: TRBV19
clone size: -
D gene: TRBD1
J gene: TRBJ2-1
CDR3 protein: CASSINMGQGAHNEQFF
CDR3 DNA: TGTGCCAGTAGTATCAATATGGGACAGGGGGCCCACAATGAGCAGTTCTTC

V gene: TRBV19
clone size: -
D gene: TRBD1
J gene: TRBJ1-1
CDR3 protein: CASSPRTGALELGF
CDR3 DNA: TGTGCCAGTAGTCCTCGGACAGGGGCACTCGAACTCGGCTTT

V gene: TRBV6-5
clone size: -
D gene: -
J gene: TRBJ1-2
CDR3 protein: CASRGAGGYTF
CDR3 DNA: TGTGCCAGCAGGGGGGCGGGTGGCTACACCTTC

V gene: TRBV19
clone size: -
D gene: TRBD1
J gene: TRBJ2-7
CDR3 protein: CASSLTGQGKYEQYF
CDR3 DNA: TGTGCCAGTAGCCTTACCGGACAGGGGAAGTACGAGCAGTACTTC

V gene: TRBV3-1/TRBV3-2
clone size: -
D gene: TRBD2
J gene: TRBJ2-7
CDR3 protein: CASSQGNSGSGEQYF
CDR3 DNA: TGTGCCAGCAGCCAAGGGAACAGCGGGAGCGGCGAGCAGTACTTC

V gene: TRBV7-2
clone size: -
D gene: -
J gene: TRBJ2-1
CDR3 protein: CASSFLGTFPAEQFF
CDR3 DNA: TGTGCCAGCAGCTTCCTCGGGACTTTTCCCGCGGAGCAGTTCTTC

V gene: TRBV28
clone size: few
D gene: -
J gene: TRBJ1-2
CDR3 protein: CASSSGGQSIYGYTF
CDR3 DNA: TGTGCCAGCAGTTCTGGCGGACAGTCGATCTATGGCTACACCTTC

V gene: TRBV9
clone size: -
D gene: -
J gene: TRBJ1-2
CDR3 protein: CASSNTGLYGYTF
CDR3 DNA: TGTGCCAGCAGCAACACAGGCCTCTATGGCTACACCTTC

V gene: TRBV27
clone size: -
D gene: -
J gene: TRBJ2-6
CDR3 protein: CASSSTGLAGANVLTF
CDR3 DNA: TGTGCCAGCAGTTCCACAGGGTTGGCCGGGGCCAACGTCCTGACTTTC

V gene: TRBV5-1
clone size: -
D gene: -
J gene: TRBJ1-2
CDR3 protein: CASSGHRDGYTF
CDR3 DNA: TGCGCCAGCAGCGGCCACAGGGATGGCTACACCTTC

V gene: TRBV24-1
clone size: -
D gene: TRBD2
J gene: TRBJ2-6
CDR3 protein: CAAGGGSLSGANVLTF
CDR3 DNA: TGTGCCGCGGGAGGGGGCTCCCTCTCTGGGGCCAACGTCCTGACTTTC

V gene: TRBV9
clone size: -
D gene: -
J gene: TRBJ1-1
CDR3 protein: CASSVEGGRGTEAFF
CDR3 DNA: TGTGCCAGCAGCGTAGAGGGGGGGCGTGGCACTGAAGCTTTCTTT